Listed below are T cell receptor beta chains from one sample, sequenced in a study of T cell changes during pregnancy in multiple sclerosis. Assay: immunoSEQ multiplex PCR; the TCRdb copy retains only in-frame clones and omits some. The table lists some 60,000 clones, about 90% of them singletons, with roughly 3% in the top ten. The sequencing used peripheral blood, collected in the second trimester of pregnancy. These receptor sequences come from a female donor in good health, enrolled as a control in a pregnancy study. The CDR3 runs from the conserved cysteine through the conserved F or W. Fields, in order: clone size, J gene, D gene, V gene, CDR3 protein, CDR3 DNA. The D gene is left open where the match is weak. The size field is filled for only some rows; it gives once, few, many or a size class.

clone_size: NA; j_call: TRBJ2-7; d_call: NA; v_call: TRBV23-1; cdr3_aa: CASSRDRGLAGAIYEQYF; cdr3_nt: TGCGCCAGCAGTCGAGACAGGGGATTAGCGGGGGCAATATACGAGCAGTACTTC
clone_size: NA; j_call: TRBJ2-1; d_call: TRBD1; v_call: TRBV11-2; cdr3_aa: CASSTRGQGRNEQFF; cdr3_nt: TGTGCCAGCAGCACCCGAGGACAGGGGCGCAATGAGCAGTTCTTC
clone_size: few; j_call: TRBJ1-5; d_call: TRBD1; v_call: TRBV27; cdr3_aa: CASTQGVGRPQHF; cdr3_nt: TGTGCCAGCACCCAGGGGGTAGGGCGGCCCCAGCATTTT
clone_size: NA; j_call: TRBJ2-6; d_call: NA; v_call: TRBV5-4; cdr3_aa: CASSLRQTGANVLTF; cdr3_nt: TGTGCCAGCAGCTTGCGACAAACTGGGGCCAACGTCCTGACTTTC
clone_size: NA; j_call: TRBJ2-1; d_call: NA; v_call: TRBV19; cdr3_aa: CASSQGGHEQFF; cdr3_nt: TGTGCCAGTTCCCAGGGAGGCCATGAGCAGTTCTTC
clone_size: NA; j_call: TRBJ1-4; d_call: NA; v_call: TRBV30; cdr3_aa: CAWTTPPPRSEKLFF; cdr3_nt: TGTGCCTGGACCACGCCACCCCCCCGGTCTGAAAAACTGTTTTTT
clone_size: NA; j_call: TRBJ2-7; d_call: TRBD1; v_call: TRBV2; cdr3_aa: CASKDRPGQGPYEQYF; cdr3_nt: TGTGCCAGCAAAGACCGCCCGGGACAGGGCCCCTACGAGCAGTACTTC
clone_size: NA; j_call: TRBJ1-4; d_call: NA; v_call: TRBV30; cdr3_aa: CAWSVPGKNEKLFF; cdr3_nt: TGTGCCTGGAGTGTACCGGGGAAGAATGAAAAACTGTTTTTT
clone_size: NA; j_call: TRBJ2-7; d_call: NA; v_call: TRBV30; cdr3_aa: CAWSAVGGQSSYEQYF; cdr3_nt: TGTGCCTGGAGTGCGGTGGGAGGCCAGAGCTCCTACGAGCAGTACTTC
clone_size: once; j_call: TRBJ1-6; d_call: NA; v_call: TRBV30; cdr3_aa: CAWSSRDNSPLHF; cdr3_nt: TGTGCCTGGAGTTCCAGGGATAATTCACCCCTCCACTTT
clone_size: few; j_call: TRBJ1-6; d_call: NA; v_call: TRBV6-1; cdr3_aa: CASIYRPGNSPLHF; cdr3_nt: TGTGCCAGCATTTACCGACCAGGGAATTCACCCCTCCACTTT
clone_size: NA; j_call: TRBJ2-3; d_call: TRBD1; v_call: TRBV30; cdr3_aa: CARGQFASDTQYF; cdr3_nt: TGTGCACGGGGACAGTTCGCGTCGGATACGCAGTATTTT
clone_size: NA; j_call: TRBJ2-1; d_call: TRBD2; v_call: TRBV28; cdr3_aa: CASSFERERYNEQFF; cdr3_nt: TGTGCCAGCAGTTTCGAGCGGGAGAGGTACAATGAGCAGTTCTTC
clone_size: once; j_call: TRBJ2-2; d_call: NA; v_call: TRBV21-1; cdr3_aa: CASSNRPDRDLNTGELFF; cdr3_nt: TGTGCCAGCAGCAATCGGCCAGACAGGGATCTTAACACCGGGGAGCTGTTTTTT
clone_size: NA; j_call: TRBJ1-2; d_call: TRBD1; v_call: TRBV29-1; cdr3_aa: CSVEVLQGAKGYTF; cdr3_nt: TGCAGCGTTGAAGTCCTCCAGGGGGCGAAGGGCTACACCTTC
clone_size: NA; j_call: TRBJ2-7; d_call: NA; v_call: TRBV7-8; cdr3_aa: CASSSSTEYEQYF; cdr3_nt: TGTGCCAGCAGCTCCTCGACTGAATACGAGCAGTACTTC
clone_size: NA; j_call: TRBJ1-5; d_call: NA; v_call: TRBV6-5; cdr3_aa: CASSYGHNQPQHF; cdr3_nt: TGTGCCAGCAGTTACGGACACAATCAGCCCCAGCATTTT
clone_size: NA; j_call: TRBJ2-5; d_call: TRBD2; v_call: TRBV7-2; cdr3_aa: CASSLTGLTSGGYNF; cdr3_nt: TGTGCCAGCAGCCTAACAGGATTGACTAGCGGGGGATATAACTTC
clone_size: NA; j_call: TRBJ2-1; d_call: TRBD2; v_call: TRBV29-1; cdr3_aa: CSVVTGTSVYNEQFF; cdr3_nt: TGCAGCGTGGTTACCGGGACTAGCGTATACAATGAGCAGTTCTTC
clone_size: NA; j_call: TRBJ2-1; d_call: NA; v_call: TRBV19; cdr3_aa: CASSIVRQAKGNEQFF; cdr3_nt: TGTGCCAGTAGTATAGTGAGACAGGCCAAGGGTAATGAGCAGTTCTTC
clone_size: NA; j_call: TRBJ2-1; d_call: TRBD1; v_call: TRBV7-2; cdr3_aa: CASGQGAKNEQFF; cdr3_nt: TGTGCCAGCGGACAGGGGGCGAAAAATGAGCAGTTCTTC
clone_size: NA; j_call: TRBJ1-6; d_call: TRBD1; v_call: TRBV25-1; cdr3_aa: CASLGTGRSPLHF; cdr3_nt: TGTGCCAGCCTTGGGACAGGACGTTCACCCCTCCACTTT
clone_size: once; j_call: TRBJ2-7; d_call: TRBD2; v_call: TRBV7-9; cdr3_aa: CASSLTAGGPYEQYF; cdr3_nt: TGTGCCAGCAGCCTCACAGCGGGGGGCCCCTACGAGCAGTACTTC
clone_size: NA; j_call: TRBJ2-7; d_call: NA; v_call: TRBV18; cdr3_aa: CASSRNRDTYEQYF; cdr3_nt: TGTGCCAGCTCACGCAACAGGGATACCTACGAGCAGTACTTC
clone_size: NA; j_call: TRBJ2-7; d_call: NA; v_call: TRBV15; cdr3_aa: CATSYKSGQGYEQYF; cdr3_nt: TGTGCCACCAGCTATAAATCGGGACAAGGCTACGAGCAGTACTTC
clone_size: once; j_call: TRBJ2-3; d_call: NA; v_call: TRBV5-1; cdr3_aa: CASSLAGVPADTQYF; cdr3_nt: TGCGCCAGCAGCTTGGCAGGGGTGCCGGCAGATACGCAGTATTTT